The sequence of this TCR beta chain was determined in a study of cytomegalovirus exposure and HLA in healthy donors. A note on this clone: What it binds is not known.

The CDR3 covers 14 residues. Trimming pared 2 bases from V and 8 bases from J, leaving 16 bases between. Per the germline V gene, CDR1 is SGHRS and CDR2 is YFSETQ. The study ran its PCR with 60 Vbeta and 13 Jbeta primers. Here immunoSEQ multiplex PCR was the method, and the copy in TCRdb shows in-frame clones only, minus some. This table has about 130,000 clones, roughly 85% appearing once. Whole-study findings and limits: In terms of immune exposure information, only CMV serostatus was available. In a later analysis, a missense DCLRE1C variant was linked to TCR beta V- and J-gene trimming. A later analysis appeared to link common viral pathogens to several of the most significant clusters. An Asian-associated ancestry cluster reportedly showed fewer N-insertions than the roughly 700-donor mean in a later analysis.

The sample was PBMCs. This clonotype originated in a man in his forties or fifties in good health and CMV-seropositive. The chain employs TRBV5-1 and TRBJ1-2, with D unresolved. For the CDR3, the DNA is TGCGCCAGCAGCTTTGACGGAGTCTCTTGGGGCTACACCTTC. It specifies CASSFDGVSWGYTF.